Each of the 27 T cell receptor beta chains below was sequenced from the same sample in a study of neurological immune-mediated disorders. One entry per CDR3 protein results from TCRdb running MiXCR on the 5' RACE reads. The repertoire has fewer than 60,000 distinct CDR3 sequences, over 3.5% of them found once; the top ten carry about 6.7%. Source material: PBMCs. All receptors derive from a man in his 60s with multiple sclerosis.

The CDR3 here is CASKAPANTEAFF. The CDR3 DNA follows: TGTGCCAGCAAGGCACCCGCAAACACTGAAGCTTTCTTT. V gene TRBV6-5 combines with J gene TRBJ1-1; D call uncertain. Germline CDR1 and CDR2: MNHEY and SVGAGI. V was pared by 7 bases and J by 2 bases, with 11 bases between. The CDR3 is 13 amino acids.

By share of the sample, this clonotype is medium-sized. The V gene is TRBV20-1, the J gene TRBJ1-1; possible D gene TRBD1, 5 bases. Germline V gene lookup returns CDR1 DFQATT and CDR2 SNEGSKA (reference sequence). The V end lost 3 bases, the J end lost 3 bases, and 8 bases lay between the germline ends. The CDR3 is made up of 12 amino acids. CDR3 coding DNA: TGCAGTGCTAGGCAAGGGGACACTGAAGCTTTCTTT. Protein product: CSARQGDTEAFF.

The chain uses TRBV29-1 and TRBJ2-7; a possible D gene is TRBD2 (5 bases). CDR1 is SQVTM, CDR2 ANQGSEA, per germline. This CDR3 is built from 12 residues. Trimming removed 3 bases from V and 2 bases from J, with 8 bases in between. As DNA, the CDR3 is TGCAGCGTTGAGGAGGCCCCCTACGAGCAGTACTTC. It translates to CSVEEAPYEQYF.

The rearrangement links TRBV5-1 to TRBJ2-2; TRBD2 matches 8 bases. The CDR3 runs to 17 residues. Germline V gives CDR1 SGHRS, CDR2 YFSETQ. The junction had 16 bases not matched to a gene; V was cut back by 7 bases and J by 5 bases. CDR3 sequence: CASRGTLGTSQTGELFF. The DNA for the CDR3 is TGCGCCAGCCGAGGCACCCTCGGGACTAGTCAGACCGGGGAGCTGTTTTTT.

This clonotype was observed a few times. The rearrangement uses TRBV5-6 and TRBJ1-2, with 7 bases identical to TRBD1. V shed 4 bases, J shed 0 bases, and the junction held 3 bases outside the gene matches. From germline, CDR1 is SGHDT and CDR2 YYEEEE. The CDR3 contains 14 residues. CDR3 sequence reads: CASSLGTANYGYTF. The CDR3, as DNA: TGTGCCAGCAGCCTCGGGACAGCTAACTATGGCTACACCTTC.

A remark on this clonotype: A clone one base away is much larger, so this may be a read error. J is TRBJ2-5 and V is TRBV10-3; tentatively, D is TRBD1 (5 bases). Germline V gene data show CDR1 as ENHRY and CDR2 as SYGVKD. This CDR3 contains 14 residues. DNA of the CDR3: TGTGCCATCAGTGACCCTCGACAGCAAGAGAACCAGTACTTC. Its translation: CAISDPRQQENQYF.

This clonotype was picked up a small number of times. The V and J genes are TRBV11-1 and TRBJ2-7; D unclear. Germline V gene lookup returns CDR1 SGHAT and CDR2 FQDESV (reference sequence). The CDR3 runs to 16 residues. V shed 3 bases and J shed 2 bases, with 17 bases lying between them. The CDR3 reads CASSFGLTHLAYEQYF. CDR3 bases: TGTGCCAGCAGCTTCGGTCTAACCCATCTAGCCTACGAGCAGTACTTC.

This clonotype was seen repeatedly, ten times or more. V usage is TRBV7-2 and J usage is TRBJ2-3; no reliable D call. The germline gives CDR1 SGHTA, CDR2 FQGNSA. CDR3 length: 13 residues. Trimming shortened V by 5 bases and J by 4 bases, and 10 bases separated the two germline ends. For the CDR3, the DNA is TGTGCCAGCAGCACCACCCTGGCAGATACGCAGTATTTT. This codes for CASSTTLADTQYF.

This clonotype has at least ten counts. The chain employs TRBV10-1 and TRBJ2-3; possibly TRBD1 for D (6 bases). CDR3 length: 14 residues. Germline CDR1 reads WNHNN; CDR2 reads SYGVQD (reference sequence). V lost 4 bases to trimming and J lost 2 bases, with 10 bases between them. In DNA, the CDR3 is TGCGCCAGCAGTGCGGACAGAATCACAGATACGCAGTATTTT. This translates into CASSADRITDTQYF.

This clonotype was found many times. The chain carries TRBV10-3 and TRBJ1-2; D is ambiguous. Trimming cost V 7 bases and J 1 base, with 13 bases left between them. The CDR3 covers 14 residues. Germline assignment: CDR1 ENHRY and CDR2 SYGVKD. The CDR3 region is CAITLGGVNYGYTF. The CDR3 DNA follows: TGTGCCATCACCCTTGGCGGGGTTAACTATGGCTACACCTTC.

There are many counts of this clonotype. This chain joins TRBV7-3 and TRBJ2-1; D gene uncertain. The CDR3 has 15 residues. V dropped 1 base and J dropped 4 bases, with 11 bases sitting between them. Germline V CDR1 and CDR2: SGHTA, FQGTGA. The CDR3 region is CASSLMAVTYNEQFF. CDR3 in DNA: TGTGCCAGCAGCTTAATGGCGGTGACGTACAATGAGCAGTTCTTC.

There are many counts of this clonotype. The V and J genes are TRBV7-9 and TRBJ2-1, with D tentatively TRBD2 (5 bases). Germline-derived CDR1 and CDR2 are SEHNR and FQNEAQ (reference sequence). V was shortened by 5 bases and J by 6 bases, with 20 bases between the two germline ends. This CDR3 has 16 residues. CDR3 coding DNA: TGTGCCAGCAGCCCTCCTGCTAGCCTATATACCAATGAGCAGTTCTTC. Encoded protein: CASSPPASLYTNEQFF.

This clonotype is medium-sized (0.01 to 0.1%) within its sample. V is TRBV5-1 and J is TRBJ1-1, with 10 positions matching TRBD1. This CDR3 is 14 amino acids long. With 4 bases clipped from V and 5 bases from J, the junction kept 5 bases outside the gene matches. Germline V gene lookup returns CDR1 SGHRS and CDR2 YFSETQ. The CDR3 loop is CASSRPGQGTEAFF. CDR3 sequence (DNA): TGCGCCAGCAGCAGACCGGGACAGGGGACTGAAGCTTTCTTT.

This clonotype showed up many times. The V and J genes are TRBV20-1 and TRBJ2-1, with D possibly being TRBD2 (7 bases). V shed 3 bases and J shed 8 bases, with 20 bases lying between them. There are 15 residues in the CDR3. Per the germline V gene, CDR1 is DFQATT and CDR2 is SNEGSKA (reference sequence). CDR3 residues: CSARSRGRVGHEQFF. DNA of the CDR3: TGCAGTGCTAGGTCGCGGGGGCGCGTAGGCCATGAGCAGTTCTTC.

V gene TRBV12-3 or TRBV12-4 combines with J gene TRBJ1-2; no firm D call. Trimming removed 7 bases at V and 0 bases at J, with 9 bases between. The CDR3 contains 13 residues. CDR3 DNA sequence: TGTGCCAGCACGAGGGCGGCTAACTATGGCTACACCTTC. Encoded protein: CASTRAANYGYTF.

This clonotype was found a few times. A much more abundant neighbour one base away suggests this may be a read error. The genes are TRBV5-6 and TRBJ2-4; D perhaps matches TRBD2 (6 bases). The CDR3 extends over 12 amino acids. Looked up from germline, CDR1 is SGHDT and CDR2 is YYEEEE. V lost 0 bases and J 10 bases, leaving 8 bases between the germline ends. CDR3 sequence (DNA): TGTGCCAGCAGCTTGGGGGGGGAAATTCAGTACTTC. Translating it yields CASSLGGEIQYF.

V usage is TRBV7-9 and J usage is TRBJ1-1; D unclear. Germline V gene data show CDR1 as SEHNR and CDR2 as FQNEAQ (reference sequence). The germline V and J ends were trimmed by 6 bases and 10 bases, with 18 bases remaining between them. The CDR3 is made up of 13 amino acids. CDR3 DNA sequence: TGTGCCAGCAGATTCGACGGAGCATCAGGAGCTTTCTTT. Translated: CASRFDGASGAFF.

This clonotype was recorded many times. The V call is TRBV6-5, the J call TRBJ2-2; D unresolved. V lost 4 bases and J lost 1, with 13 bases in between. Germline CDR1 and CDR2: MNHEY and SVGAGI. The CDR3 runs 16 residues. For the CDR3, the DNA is TGTGCCAGCAGTTCCCCCCCATCAAGGAACACCGGGGAGCTGTTTTTT. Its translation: CASSSPPSRNTGELFF.

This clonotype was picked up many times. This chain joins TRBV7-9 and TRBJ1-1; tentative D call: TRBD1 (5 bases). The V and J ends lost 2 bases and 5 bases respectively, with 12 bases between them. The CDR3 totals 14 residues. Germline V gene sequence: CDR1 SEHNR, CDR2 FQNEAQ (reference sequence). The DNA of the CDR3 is TGTGCCAGCAGCTTAAGTAACTCAGGGACTGAAGCTTTCTTT. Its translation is CASSLSNSGTEAFF.

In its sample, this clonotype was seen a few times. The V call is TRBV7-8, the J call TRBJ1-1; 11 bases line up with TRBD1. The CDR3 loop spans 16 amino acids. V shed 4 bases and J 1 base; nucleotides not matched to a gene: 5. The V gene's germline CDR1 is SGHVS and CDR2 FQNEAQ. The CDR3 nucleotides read TGTGCCAGCAGCTCCTGGACAGGGGGCGGGAACACTGAAGCTTTCTTT. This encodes CASSSWTGGGNTEAFF.

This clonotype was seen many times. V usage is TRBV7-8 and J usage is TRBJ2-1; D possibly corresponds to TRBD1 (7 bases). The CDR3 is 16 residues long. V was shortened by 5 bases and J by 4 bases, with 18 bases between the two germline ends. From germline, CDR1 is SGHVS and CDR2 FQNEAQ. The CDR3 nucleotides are TGTGCCAGCAGCATCACCGGGGCAGGGGGGTACAATGAGCAGTTCTTC. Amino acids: CASSITGAGGYNEQFF.

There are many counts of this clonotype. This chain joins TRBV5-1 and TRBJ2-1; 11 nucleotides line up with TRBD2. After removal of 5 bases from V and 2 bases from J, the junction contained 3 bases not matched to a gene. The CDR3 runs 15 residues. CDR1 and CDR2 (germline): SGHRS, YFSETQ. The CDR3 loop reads CASRPTSGTYNEQFF. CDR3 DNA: TGCGCCAGCAGGCCGACTAGCGGGACCTACAATGAGCAGTTCTTC.

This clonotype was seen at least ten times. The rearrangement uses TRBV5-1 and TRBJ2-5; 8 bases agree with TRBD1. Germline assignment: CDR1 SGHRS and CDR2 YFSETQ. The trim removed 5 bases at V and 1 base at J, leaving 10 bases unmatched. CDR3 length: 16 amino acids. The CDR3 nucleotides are TGCGCCAGCAGTTCTAATGTTGGGACAGGCCAAGAGACCCAGTACTTC. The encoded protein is CASSSNVGTGQETQYF.

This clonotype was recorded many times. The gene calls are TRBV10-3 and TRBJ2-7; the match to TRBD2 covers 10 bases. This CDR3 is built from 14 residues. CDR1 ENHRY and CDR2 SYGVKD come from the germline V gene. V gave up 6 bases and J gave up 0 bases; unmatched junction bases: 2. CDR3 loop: CAISSSGGSYEQYF. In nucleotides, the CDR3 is TGTGCCATCAGCTCTAGCGGGGGCTCCTACGAGCAGTACTTC.

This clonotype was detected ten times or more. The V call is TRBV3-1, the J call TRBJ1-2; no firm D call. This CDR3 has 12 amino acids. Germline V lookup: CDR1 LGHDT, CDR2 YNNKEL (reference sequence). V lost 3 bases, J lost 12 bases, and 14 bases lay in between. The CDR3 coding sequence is TGTGCCAGCAGCCAGCGGTCAGGTACCGACACCTTC. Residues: CASSQRSGTDTF.

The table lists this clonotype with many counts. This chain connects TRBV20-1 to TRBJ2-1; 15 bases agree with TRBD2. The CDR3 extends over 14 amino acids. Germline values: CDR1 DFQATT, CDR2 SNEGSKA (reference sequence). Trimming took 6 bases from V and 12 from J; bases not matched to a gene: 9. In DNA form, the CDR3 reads TGCAGTGCGTCTTCTCCGGGACTAGCGGGAGGGCAGTTCTTC. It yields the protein CSASSPGLAGGQFF.

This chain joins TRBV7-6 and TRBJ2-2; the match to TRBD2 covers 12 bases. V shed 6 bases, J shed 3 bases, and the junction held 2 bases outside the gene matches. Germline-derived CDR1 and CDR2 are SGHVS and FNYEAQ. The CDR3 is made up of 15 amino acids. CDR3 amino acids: CASSPSGGDTGELFF. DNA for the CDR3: TGTGCCAGCAGTCCTAGCGGGGGGGACACCGGGGAGCTGTTTTTT.